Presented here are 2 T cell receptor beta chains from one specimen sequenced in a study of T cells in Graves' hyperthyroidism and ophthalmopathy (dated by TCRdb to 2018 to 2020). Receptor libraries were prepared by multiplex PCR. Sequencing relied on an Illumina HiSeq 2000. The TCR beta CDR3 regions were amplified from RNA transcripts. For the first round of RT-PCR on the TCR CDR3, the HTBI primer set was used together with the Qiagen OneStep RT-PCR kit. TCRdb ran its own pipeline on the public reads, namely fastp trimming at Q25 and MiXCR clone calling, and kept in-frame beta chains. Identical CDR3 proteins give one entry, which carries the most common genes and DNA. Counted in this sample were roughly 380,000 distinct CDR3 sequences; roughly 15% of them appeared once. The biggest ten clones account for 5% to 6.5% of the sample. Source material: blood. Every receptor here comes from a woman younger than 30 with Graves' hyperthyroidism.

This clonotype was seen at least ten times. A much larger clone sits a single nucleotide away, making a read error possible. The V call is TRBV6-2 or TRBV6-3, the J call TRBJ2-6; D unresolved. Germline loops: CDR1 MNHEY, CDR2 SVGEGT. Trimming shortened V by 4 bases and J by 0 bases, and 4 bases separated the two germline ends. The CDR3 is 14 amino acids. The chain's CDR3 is CASSWSSGANVLTF. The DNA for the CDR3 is TGTGCCAGCAGTTGGAGCTCTGGGGCCAACGTCCTGACTTTC.

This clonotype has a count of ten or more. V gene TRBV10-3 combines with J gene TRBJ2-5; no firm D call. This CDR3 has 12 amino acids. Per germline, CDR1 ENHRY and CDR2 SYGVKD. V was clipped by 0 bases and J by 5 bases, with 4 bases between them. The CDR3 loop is CAISESKETQYF. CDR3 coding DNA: TGTGCCATCAGTGAGTCGAAGGAGACCCAGTACTTC.